A selection of T cell receptor beta chains follows, all from one sample in a study of control samples from healthy donors and cancer patients. Here immunoSEQ multiplex PCR was the method, and the copy in TCRdb shows in-frame clones only, minus some. The profile shows approximately 46,000 clones, around 94% of them singletons. The specimen sequenced was PBMCs. The receptors originated from a man aged 25-45 years with colorectal cancer. CDR3s include the opening cysteine and the closing phenylalanine or tryptophan. D genes are given only for firm matches. A clone size is listed for some rows: how often the clone was seen (once, few, many), or a class if it is expanded.

TRBV30	.	TRBJ2-2	TRBD1	TGTGCCTGGGACAGGGTGAACACCGGGGAGCTGTTTTTT	CAWDRVNTGELFF
TRBV7-8	.	TRBJ2-1	.	TGTGCCAGCAGCTTAAGCCAGACAGAGAACAATGAGCAGTTCTTC	CASSLSQTENNEQFF
TRBV5-1	.	TRBJ2-3	TRBD2	TGCGCCAGCAGCTTGGCACTAGCGGGGGCAGATACGCAGTATTTT	CASSLALAGADTQYF
TRBV5-1	.	TRBJ2-2	.	TGCGCCAGCAGCTTGGGTGGTACGAACACCGGGGAGCTGTTTTTT	CASSLGGTNTGELFF
TRBV6-5	.	TRBJ1-5	.	TGTGCCAGCAGTTACGCTCCGAATCAGCCCCAGCATTTT	CASSYAPNQPQHF
TRBV24-1	.	TRBJ1-5	.	TGTGCCACCAGTGATTCGACATTCCAGCCCCAGCATTTT	CATSDSTFQPQHF
TRBV5-1	.	TRBJ1-2	.	TGCGCCAGCAGCTTGGACTTGGATGGCTACACCTTC	CASSLDLDGYTF
TRBV7-2	.	TRBJ2-5	.	TGTGCCAGCAGCTCCCGCGGACAGATTACCCAGTACTTC	CASSSRGQITQYF
TRBV7-2	.	TRBJ1-1	.	TGTGCCAGCAGCCGCCGGGACACCAGATTGAACACTGAAGCTTTCTTT	CASSRRDTRLNTEAFF
TRBV4-3	.	TRBJ1-4	.	TGCGCCAGCAGCCAAGAAATAACTAATGAAAAACTGTTTTTT	CASSQEITNEKLFF
TRBV30	.	TRBJ2-2	.	TGTGCCTGGAGTGTATTCTTCGCGGACTCCCGGCCCGGGGAGCTGTTTTTT	CAWSVFFADSRPGELFF
TRBV24-1	.	TRBJ2-1	TRBD2	TGTGCCACCAGTGACCCCTCTCTAGCGGGGGGGCGTAATGAGCAGTTCTTC	CATSDPSLAGGRNEQFF
TRBV2	.	TRBJ1-1	.	TGTGCCAGCATGGGGGGGAACACTGAAGCTTTCTTT	CASMGGNTEAFF
TRBV15	.	TRBJ1-4	.	TGTGCCACCAGCAGAGATTCGGGGGGGCGCGAGGAAAAACTGTTTTTT	CATSRDSGGREEKLFF
TRBV6-5	.	TRBJ2-2	TRBD2	TGTGCCAGCAGTCTAGCGGGGGTGAACACCGGGGAGCTGTTTTTT	CASSLAGVNTGELFF
TRBV15	.	TRBJ2-2	.	TGTGCCACCAGCAGAGATCGGAGGACGCTCACCGGGGAGCTGTTTTTT	CATSRDRRTLTGELFF
TRBV3-1/TRBV3-2	.	TRBJ1-5	.	TGTGCCAGCAGCCAAGGGTTTGGGCAGGAATTCAATCAGCCCCAGCATTTT	CASSQGFGQEFNQPQHF
TRBV4-2	.	TRBJ1-5	.	TGTGCCAGCAGCCCGGAGTCCCTACAGCCCCAGCATTTT	CASSPESLQPQHF
TRBV12-3/TRBV12-4	.	TRBJ1-1	.	TGTGCCAGCAGTCCAGACGGACACACTGAAGCTTTCTTT	CASSPDGHTEAFF
TRBV11-2	.	TRBJ2-1	.	TGTGCCAGCAGCTTAGGGGGGCACCGCTCCTACAATGAGCAGTTCTTC	CASSLGGHRSYNEQFF
TRBV12-3/TRBV12-4	.	TRBJ1-1	.	TGTGCCAGCATTTGGGGGGACACTGAAGCTTTCTTT	CASIWGDTEAFF
TRBV5-6	.	TRBJ1-4	TRBD1	TGTGCCAGCAGCTTGGGGCAGGGGGCGGTGGCTAATGAAAAACTGTTTTTT	CASSLGQGAVANEKLFF
TRBV9	.	TRBJ1-5	TRBD1	TGTGCCAGCAGCGTAGGGACAGGGAGGGGTCAGCCCCAGCATTTT	CASSVGTGRGQPQHF
TRBV6-1	.	TRBJ1-5	.	TGTGCCAGCAGTGAAGAATGGGGGGGTAATCAGCCCCAGCATTTT	CASSEEWGGNQPQHF
TRBV7-6	.	TRBJ2-6	.	TGTGCCAGCAGCTCGCCCAAAGGGTTCTCTGGGGCCAACGTCCTGACTTTC	CASSSPKGFSGANVLTF
TRBV19	.	TRBJ1-5	.	TGTGCCAGTAGTATAGGGGGGTCAAATAGCAATCAGCCCCAGCATTTT	CASSIGGSNSNQPQHF
TRBV10-3	.	TRBJ1-2	.	TGTGCCATCAGTGAGTCGGGTAGCGATGGCTACACCTTC	CAISESGSDGYTF
TRBV30	.	TRBJ2-1	.	TGTGCCTGGAGTGTATCCGTGGGGCAGCATCGGGAGCAGTTCTTC	CAWSVSVGQHREQFF
TRBV9	.	TRBJ1-2	.	TGTGCCAGCAGCGTAGATGGAGGCTTCTATGGCTACACCTTC	CASSVDGGFYGYTF
TRBV12-3/TRBV12-4	once	TRBJ1-3	.	TGTGCCAGCAGCAATCAAAACACCATATATTTT	CASSNQNTIYF
TRBV6-5	.	TRBJ1-3	.	TGTGCCAGCAGCCCGGGACACGCTGGAAACACCATATATTTT	CASSPGHAGNTIYF
TRBV10-3	.	TRBJ1-6	.	TGTGCCATCAGTGAGTCCCCGGACTATAATTCACCCCTCCACTTT	CAISESPDYNSPLHF
TRBV30	.	TRBJ1-2	.	TGTGCCTGGAGTAGCCGCCGTGGTTACACCTTC	CAWSSRRGYTF
TRBV2	.	TRBJ2-3	.	TGTGCCAGCAGTCTCGAGGCAGATACGCAGTATTTT	CASSLEADTQYF
TRBV5-5	.	TRBJ1-5	.	TGTGCCAGCAGCTTGGGGGGGACGACGTATAGCAATCAGCCCCAGCATTTT	CASSLGGTTYSNQPQHF
TRBV5-1	.	TRBJ1-2	.	TGCGCCAGCAGCACGGGACTGATCTATGGCTACACCTTC	CASSTGLIYGYTF
TRBV7-9	.	TRBJ2-3	.	TGTGCCAGCAGCTTGGACAGCACCAGCACAGATACGCAGTATTTT	CASSLDSTSTDTQYF
TRBV5-1	.	TRBJ2-3	.	TGCGCCAGCAGCTTGGAGGGGGTGTTAGATACGCAGTATTTT	CASSLEGVLDTQYF
TRBV6-7	.	TRBJ2-7	.	TGTGCCAGCAGTTACTCGATGCGTTTCGGGGGCGAGCAGTACTTC	CASSYSMRFGGEQYF
TRBV29-1	.	TRBJ1-2	TRBD1	TGCAGCGTTGAGGAGGAGTGGACAGGGGAGGACTATGGCTACACCTTC	CSVEEEWTGEDYGYTF